This entry lists 31 T cell receptor beta chains sequenced from one sample in a study of blood T cell repertoires in COVID-19. TCRdb keeps only in-frame clones here, not all; method: immunoSEQ multiplex PCR. This sample has about 250,000 clones, with 85% to 90% found just once. Sequencing used PBMCs or T cells enriched from blood (not recorded which). These receptors were obtained from a man aged 18 to 30 who had recovered from COVID-19.

V gene TRBV7-2 combines with J gene TRBJ2-3; TRBD1 agrees at 8 bases. Germline CDR1 and CDR2: SGHTA and FQGNSA. This CDR3 spans 15 amino acids. Germline trimming cut 5 bases from V and 3 bases from J; bases unmatched to any gene: 7. CDR3 DNA sequence: TGTGCCAGCAGCCCAGGGGGCAGGCGGACAGATACGCAGTATTTT. This translates into CASSPGGRRTDTQYF.

The chain carries TRBV9 and TRBJ2-7, with 10 bases lining up with TRBD1. V gave up 3 bases and J gave up 6 bases; unmatched junction bases: 9. The CDR3 contains 15 residues. CDR1 and CDR2 (germline): SGDLS, YYNGEE. For the CDR3, the DNA is TGTGCCAGCAGCGCGGACCTGGGACAGGGGCGCGAGCAGTACTTC. It is translated as CASSADLGQGREQYF.

This clone was observed a few times. This sequence joins TRBV5-1 and TRBJ2-7; 11 nucleotides agree with TRBD1. The trim removed 4 bases at V and 6 bases at J, leaving 9 bases unmatched. Per the germline V gene, CDR1 is SGHRS and CDR2 is YFSETQ. The CDR3 consists of 15 residues. The CDR3 reads CASSPTGTGGLEQYF. CDR3 bases: TGCGCCAGCAGCCCAACCGGGACAGGGGGGCTCGAGCAGTACTTC.

V gene TRBV9 combines with J gene TRBJ2-1, with D tentatively TRBD2 (7 bases). The germline gives CDR1 SGDLS, CDR2 YYNGEE. Between the trimmed V and J ends, which lost 0 bases and 10 bases, there was a span of 11 bases. The length of the CDR3 is 13 residues. This CDR3 reads CASSVARGGEQFF. CDR3 DNA: TGTGCCAGCAGCGTAGCTAGGGGGGGGGAGCAGTTCTTC.

V is TRBV18 and J is TRBJ2-3; D is perhaps TRBD1 (6 bases). V lost 0 bases, J lost 5 bases, and 15 bases lay in between. CDR1 and CDR2 (germline): KGHSH, LQKENI. The CDR3 runs to 16 residues. This chain's CDR3 is CASSPPSGARIDTQYF. DNA for the CDR3: TGTGCCAGCTCACCACCGTCAGGGGCACGGATAGATACGCAGTATTTT.

The chain employs TRBV21-1 and TRBJ1-3; TRBD1, the table's D call, was not compared with the DNA. TRBV21-1 is described as a pseudogene. The CDR3 consists of 17 residues. The CDR3 DNA follows: TGTGCCAGCAGCGTCCAAGGGTACAGGGTGAGCGGAAACACCATATATTTT. As protein: CASSVQGYRVSGNTIYF.

V is TRBV10-3 and J is TRBJ1-1; TRBD1 might be the D (5 bases). The CDR3 covers 16 residues. Germline CDR1 is ENHRY and CDR2 is SYGVKD. The V end was cut by 6 bases, the J end by 2 bases, with 19 bases between. CDR3 sequence: CAIRSGDGRSNTEAFF. The CDR3 bases are TGTGCCATCAGATCGGGGGACGGCCGAAGTAACACTGAAGCTTTCTTT.

This chain links TRBV5-6 with TRBJ2-2; a possible D gene is TRBD2 (6 bases). Germline CDR1 SGHDT, CDR2 YYEEEE. The CDR3 consists of 15 residues. V was cut by 0 bases and J by 2 bases, with 8 bases left in between. In DNA, the CDR3 is TGTGCCAGCAGCTTGGCCGGGGGTAACACCGGGGAGCTGTTTTTT. It yields the protein CASSLAGGNTGELFF.

The J gene is TRBJ1-5, the V gene TRBV30, with D possibly matching TRBD1 (6 bases). From germline, CDR1 is GTSNPN and CDR2 SVGIG (reference sequence). The CDR3 extends over 13 amino acids. Trimming cost V 2 bases and J 7 bases, with 12 bases left between them. The CDR3 spells CAWSLAGAQPQHF. As DNA, the CDR3 is TGTGCCTGGAGTCTTGCAGGGGCCCAGCCCCAGCATTTT.

The gene calls are TRBV3-1 (or the pseudogene TRBV3-2) and TRBJ1-4, with 8 bases that match TRBD1. V trimming: 0 bases; J trimming: 13 bases; junction bases outside the gene matches: 28. Germline CDR1 reads LGHDT; CDR2 reads YNNKEL (reference sequence). The CDR3 extends over 21 amino acids. The CDR3 is CASSQEARTGTGLHGGVGLFF. In DNA form, the CDR3 reads TGTGCCAGCAGCCAAGAAGCAAGGACCGGGACAGGTTTACATGGTGGGGTAGGACTGTTTTTT.

V and J are TRBV20-1 and TRBJ1-1; D is undetermined. CDR1 and CDR2 (germline): DFQATT, SNEGSKA (reference sequence). This CDR3 has 12 residues. Deletions cut 3 bases from V and 2 bases from J, with 7 bases between. In DNA form, the CDR3 reads TGCAGTGCTAGTCCCAGAAACACTGAAGCTTTCTTT. As protein: CSASPRNTEAFF.

This chain joins TRBV24-1 and TRBJ2-1; 9 nucleotides match TRBD2. Germline V lookup: CDR1 KGHDR, CDR2 SFDVKD. The CDR3 runs to 21 residues. Trimming took 1 base from V and 8 from J; bases not matched to a gene: 23. This CDR3 reads CATSDFRSGGSGGRASYEQFF. In DNA, the CDR3 is TGTGCCACCAGTGATTTTCGTTCGGGGGGATCAGGCGGGAGGGCCTCGTATGAGCAGTTCTTC.

The V and J genes are TRBV28 and TRBJ1-5; a possible D gene is TRBD1 (5 bases). The ends were cut back, 4 bases at V and 0 bases at J, with 10 bases in the middle. The CDR3 spans 15 residues. Looked up from germline, CDR1 is MDHEN and CDR2 is SYDVKM. CDR3 coding DNA: TGTGCCAGCAGTTGGGGACTCTATAGCAATCAGCCCCAGCATTTT. This codes for CASSWGLYSNQPQHF.

The table lists this clone with a count of one. The CDR3 loop is CASSLRDSADTQYF. DNA for the CDR3: TGTGCCAGCAGTTTGCGGGACTCCGCGGATACGCAGTATTTT. V is TRBV27 and J is TRBJ2-3; TRBD2 is a possible D gene (6 bases). The V gene's germline CDR1 is MNHEY and CDR2 SMNVEV (reference sequence). The V and J ends lost 3 bases and 6 bases respectively, with 13 bases between them. The length of the CDR3 is 14 residues.

The rearrangement uses TRBV12-5 and TRBJ2-7, with D possibly being TRBD1 (6 bases). V lost 2 bases and J 5 bases, leaving 19 bases between the germline ends. CDR3 length: 16 amino acids. Germline CDR1 LGHNT, CDR2 FRNRAP. CDR3 amino acids: CASGLTIRAGADEQYF. CDR3 nucleotide sequence: TGTGCTAGTGGTTTGACAATTCGGGCAGGGGCTGACGAGCAGTACTTC.

The chain combines TRBV5-4 with TRBJ1-1; 8 nucleotides align to TRBD1. CDR1 and CDR2 from the germline V gene are SGHNT and YYREEE (reference sequence). Germline trimming cut 4 bases from V and 4 bases from J; bases unmatched to any gene: 6. The CDR3 loop spans 14 amino acids. The CDR3 spells CASSGQGEGTEAFF. The DNA of the CDR3 is TGTGCCAGCAGCGGACAGGGAGAGGGCACTGAAGCTTTCTTT.

The chain is built from TRBV14 and TRBJ1-2, with a tentative D call TRBD1 (6 bases). CDR1 is SGHDN, CDR2 FVKESK, per germline. Deletions cut 4 bases from V and 7 bases from J, with 13 bases between. The CDR3 runs to 13 residues. CDR3 protein: CASSPNTGSGYTF. CDR3 in DNA: TGTGCCAGCAGCCCTAATACAGGGTCTGGCTACACCTTC. Using reference TRBV14 and TRBJ1-2 for the parts outside the CDR3, the full variable domain is EAGVTQFPSHSVIEKGQTVTLRCDPISGHDNLYWYRRVMGKEIKFLLHFVKESKQDESGMPNNRFLAERTGGTYSTLKVQPAELEDSGVYFCASSPNTGSGYTFGSGTRLTVV.

The gene calls are TRBV28 and TRBJ2-1; the D gene is possibly TRBD1 (6 bases). Trimming shortened V by 6 bases and J by 7 bases, and 7 bases separated the two germline ends. Germline values: CDR1 MDHEN, CDR2 SYDVKM. The CDR3 extends over 11 amino acids. The CDR3 loop is CASRRGNEQFF. CDR3 DNA: TGTGCCAGCAGGAGGGGGAATGAGCAGTTCTTC.

This clone was detected once. The V and J genes are TRBV2 and TRBJ2-3, with D possibly being TRBD2 (6 bases). V lost 6 bases to trimming and J lost 8 bases, with 9 bases between them. CDR1 is SNHLY, CDR2 FYNNEI, per germline. This CDR3 contains 11 residues. DNA of the CDR3: TGTGCCAGCAGGAACGGGGGTACGCAGTATTTT. It codes for CASRNGGTQYF. The full variable domain, completed using reference TRBV2 and TRBJ2-3, is EPEVTQTPSHQVTQMGQEVILRCVPISNHLYFYWYRQILGQKVEFLVSFYNNEISEKSEIFDDQFSVERPDGSNFTLKIRSTKLEDSAMYFCASRNGGTQYFGPGTRLTVL.

The V call is TRBV28, the J call TRBJ2-7; 11 bases are shared with TRBD2. Germline V lookup: CDR1 MDHEN, CDR2 SYDVKM. The CDR3 is made up of 13 amino acids. V gave up 6 bases and J gave up 5 bases; unmatched junction bases: 3. The CDR3 coding sequence is TGTGCCAGCAGGCTAGCGGGAGGCCACGAGCAGTACTTC. Translating it yields CASRLAGGHEQYF.

This chain connects TRBV7-2 to TRBJ1-5; TRBD1 matches at 7 bases. Germline V gives CDR1 SGHTA, CDR2 FQGNSA. This CDR3 region has 14 residues. The J segment lost 5 bases and the V segment lost 2 bases, leaving 3 bases of the junction unmatched. The CDR3 sequence: CASSLNQGDQPQHF. In DNA, the CDR3 is TGTGCCAGCAGCTTAAATCAGGGGGATCAGCCCCAGCATTTT.

The V and J genes are TRBV3-1 (or the pseudogene TRBV3-2) and TRBJ1-6; D is unresolved. The germline gives CDR1 LGHDT, CDR2 YNNKEL (reference sequence). The CDR3 consists of 17 residues. V dropped 4 bases and J dropped 0 bases, with 13 bases sitting between them. For the CDR3, the DNA is TGTGCCAGCAGCCTCGGACTTGCCAGCTCCTATAATTCACCCCTCCACTTT. This encodes CASSLGLASSYNSPLHF.

The chain employs TRBV13 and TRBJ1-1, with unresolved D. The CDR3 consists of 14 residues. V lost 4 bases to trimming and J lost 2 bases, with 11 bases between them. Germline V lookup: CDR1 PRHDT, CDR2 FYEKMQ (reference sequence). The CDR3 spells CASSSHDKNTEAFF. CDR3 DNA: TGTGCCAGCAGCTCCCACGACAAAAACACTGAAGCTTTCTTT.

The gene calls are TRBV27 and TRBJ1-3; D is unresolved. Trimming took off 6 bases at V and 3 bases at J, with 9 bases between the two ends. The CDR3 consists of 13 residues. The germline V gene has CDR1 MNHEY and CDR2 SMNVEV (reference sequence). DNA for the CDR3: TGTGCCAGCAGCTCAGAAATTGGAAACACCATATATTTT. It codes for CASSSEIGNTIYF.

This sequence joins TRBV2 and TRBJ1-2; TRBD1 matches 8 bases. The CDR3 extends over 13 amino acids. Trimming cost V 6 bases and J 8 bases; bases outside gene matches: 8. The germline V gene encodes CDR1 SNHLY and CDR2 FYNNEI. CDR3 protein: CASREDRVGGYTF. Written as DNA, the CDR3 is TGTGCCAGCAGAGAGGACAGGGTAGGCGGCTACACCTTC.

This chain joins TRBV24-1 and TRBJ2-3; TRBD2 aligns across 13 bases. The trim removed 4 bases at V and 0 bases at J, leaving 0 bases unmatched. Germline V CDR1 and CDR2: KGHDR, SFDVKD. The CDR3 is 16 amino acids. As DNA, the CDR3 is TGTGCCACCAGTGAGGGACTAGCGGGAAGCACAGATACGCAGTATTTT. As protein: CATSEGLAGSTDTQYF.

This sequence joins TRBV11-2 and TRBJ2-5; the D gene is possibly TRBD1 (6 bases). The germline V and J ends were trimmed by 1 base and 1 base, with 13 bases remaining between them. CDR1 and CDR2 from the germline V gene are SGHAT and FQNNGV. The length of the CDR3 is 16 residues. CDR3 in amino acids: CASSLGLSRGQETQYF. CDR3 in DNA: TGTGCCAGCAGCTTAGGGCTCAGCAGGGGCCAAGAGACCCAGTACTTC.

The chain uses TRBV6-1 and TRBJ2-7, with D tentatively TRBD2 (6 bases). The germline V and J ends were trimmed by 3 bases and 3 bases, with 18 bases remaining between them. The CDR3 length is 16 residues. CDR1 is MNHNS, CDR2 SASEGT, per germline. DNA for the CDR3: TGTGCCAGCAGTGACGGGTGGGGGGAGTCAATCTACGAGCAGTACTTC. It yields the protein CASSDGWGESIYEQYF.

This chain uses TRBV9 with TRBJ2-2; 8 bases align to TRBD2. From germline, CDR1 is SGDLS and CDR2 YYNGEE. Trimming cost V 0 bases and J 4 bases; bases outside gene matches: 5. The CDR3 totals 16 residues. DNA for the CDR3: TGTGCCAGCAGCGTAGGTGTTAGCGGGGTCACCGGGGAGCTGTTTTTT. This codes for CASSVGVSGVTGELFF.

V gene TRBV6-5 combines with J gene TRBJ2-7, with D perhaps matching TRBD1 (5 bases). V was pared by 2 bases and J by 3 bases, with 14 bases between. The CDR3 is 15 residues long. Per the germline V gene, CDR1 is MNHEY and CDR2 is SVGAGI. In nucleotides, the CDR3 is TGTGCCAGCAGTTACAGCCAGGGATCCGACTACGAGCAGTACTTC. Residues: CASSYSQGSDYEQYF.

This clone has a handful of counts. The J gene is TRBJ2-7, the V gene TRBV11-3, with D perhaps matching TRBD2 (7 bases). V lost 7 bases and J 5 bases, leaving 18 bases between the germline ends. From germline, CDR1 is SGHNT and CDR2 YENEEA. This CDR3 contains 14 residues. DNA of the CDR3: TGTGCCAGCAACCCACAGGGAGGGTTCAACGAGCAGTACTTC. This sequence encodes CASNPQGGFNEQYF. The full variable domain, its missing parts supplied by reference TRBV11-3 and TRBJ2-7, is EAGVVQSPRYKIIEKKQPVAFWCNPISGHNTLYWYLQNLGQGPELLIRYENEEAVDDSQLPKDRFSAERLKGVDSTLKIQPAELGDSAVYLCASNPQGGFNEQYFGPGTRLTVT.